Reported below is one TCR beta chain. V was trimmed by 7 bases and J by 3 bases, leaving 6 bases between them. The CDR3 covers 11 residues. Using RNA transcripts as the source, TCR beta CDR3 regions were amplified. HTBI primers were used for first-round RT-PCR of the TCR CDR3. TCRdb re-called the multiplex PCR reads with MiXCR, one entry per CDR3 protein. This table has a few hundred thousand distinct CDR3 sequences, approximately 23% appearing once. This record belongs to a study of T cells in Graves' hyperthyroidism and ophthalmopathy. PBMCs were collected from an approximately 9.3 ml volume of fresh peripheral blood.

This TCR was recovered from a woman aged 70-85 years with Graves' ophthalmopathy. The chain employs TRBV12-3 or TRBV12-4 and TRBJ1-1; the D is unclear. Material: blood. CDR3 coding DNA: TGTGCCAGCAATTTCTACACTGAAGCTTTCTTT. This gives the protein CASNFYTEAFF.